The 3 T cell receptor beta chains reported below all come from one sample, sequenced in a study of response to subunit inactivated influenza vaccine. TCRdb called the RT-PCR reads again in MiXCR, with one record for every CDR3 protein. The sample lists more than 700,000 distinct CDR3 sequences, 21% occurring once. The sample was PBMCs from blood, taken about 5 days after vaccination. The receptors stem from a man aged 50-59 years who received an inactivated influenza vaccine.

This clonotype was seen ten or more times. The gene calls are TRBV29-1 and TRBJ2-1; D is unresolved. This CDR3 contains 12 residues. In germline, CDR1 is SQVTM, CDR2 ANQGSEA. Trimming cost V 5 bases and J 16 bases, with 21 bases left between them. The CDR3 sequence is CSVSLRARVLFF. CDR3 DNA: TGCAGCGTTTCGCTCCGAGCCCGAGTTTTATTCTTC.

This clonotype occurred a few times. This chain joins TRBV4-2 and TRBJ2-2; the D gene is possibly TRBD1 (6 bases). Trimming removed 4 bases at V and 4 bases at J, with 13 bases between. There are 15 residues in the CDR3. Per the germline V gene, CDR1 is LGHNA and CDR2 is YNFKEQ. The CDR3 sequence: CASSPSVRGTGELFF. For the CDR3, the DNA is TGTGCCAGCAGCCCCTCGGTCAGGGGCACCGGGGAGCTGTTTTTT.

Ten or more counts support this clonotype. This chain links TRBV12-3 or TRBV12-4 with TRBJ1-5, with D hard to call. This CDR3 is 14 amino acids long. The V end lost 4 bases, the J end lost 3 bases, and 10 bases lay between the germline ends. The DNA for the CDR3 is TGTGCCAGCAGTTACCGGGCTTCCAATCAGCCCCAGCATTTT. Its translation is CASSYRASNQPQHF.